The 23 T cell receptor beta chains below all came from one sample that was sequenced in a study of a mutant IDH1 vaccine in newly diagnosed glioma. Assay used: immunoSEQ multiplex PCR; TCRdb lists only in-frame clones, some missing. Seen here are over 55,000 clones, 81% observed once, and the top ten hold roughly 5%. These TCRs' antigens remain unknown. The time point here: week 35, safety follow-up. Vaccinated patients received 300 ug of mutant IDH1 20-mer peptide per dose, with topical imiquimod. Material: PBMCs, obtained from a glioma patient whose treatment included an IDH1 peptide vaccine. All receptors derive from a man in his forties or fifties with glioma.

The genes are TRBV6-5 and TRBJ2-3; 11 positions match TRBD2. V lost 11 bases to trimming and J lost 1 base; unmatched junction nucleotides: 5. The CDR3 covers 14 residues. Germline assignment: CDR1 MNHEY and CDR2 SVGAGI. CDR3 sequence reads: CASQGLAGTDTQYF. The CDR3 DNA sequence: TGTGCCTCCCAGGGACTAGCGGGCACAGATACGCAGTATTTT.

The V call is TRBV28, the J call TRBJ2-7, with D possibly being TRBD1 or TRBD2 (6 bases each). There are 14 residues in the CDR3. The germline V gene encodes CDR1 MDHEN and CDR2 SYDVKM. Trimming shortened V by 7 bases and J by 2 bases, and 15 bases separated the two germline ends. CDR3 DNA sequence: TGTGCCAGCAAGGGGGGAGCGGTTCCCTACGAGCAGTACTTC. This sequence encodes CASKGGAVPYEQYF.

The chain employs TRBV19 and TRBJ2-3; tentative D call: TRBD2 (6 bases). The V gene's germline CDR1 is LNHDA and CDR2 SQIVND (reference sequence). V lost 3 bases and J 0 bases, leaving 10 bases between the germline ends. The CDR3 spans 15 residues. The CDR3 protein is CASSMLGTSTDTQYF. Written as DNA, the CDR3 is TGTGCCAGTAGTATGTTGGGGACTAGCACAGATACGCAGTATTTT.

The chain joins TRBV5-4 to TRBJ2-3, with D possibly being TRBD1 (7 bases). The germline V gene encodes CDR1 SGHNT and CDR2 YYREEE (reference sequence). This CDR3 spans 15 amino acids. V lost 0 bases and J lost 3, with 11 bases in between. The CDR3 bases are TGTGCCAGCAGCTTGGGTCAGGGGGGTACAGATACGCAGTATTTT. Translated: CASSLGQGGTDTQYF. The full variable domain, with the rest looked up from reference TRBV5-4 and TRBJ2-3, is ETGVTQSPTHLIKTRGQQVTLRCSSQSGHNTVSWYQQALGQGPQFIFQYYREEENGRGNFPPRFSGLQFPNYSSELNVNALELDDSALYLCASSLGQGGTDTQYFGPGTRLTVL.

CDR3 nucleotides: TGTGCCAGCAGCTTAGGAGGGGTGAATTCACCCCTCCACTTT. It is translated as CASSLGGVNSPLHF. The V and J genes are TRBV7-6 and TRBJ1-6, with D possibly matching TRBD1 (5 bases). The CDR3 length is 14 residues. Germline V gene sequence: CDR1 SGHVS, CDR2 FNYEAQ. V was trimmed by 1 base and J by 7 bases, leaving 8 bases between them. Variable domain in full (rest from reference TRBV7-6 and TRBJ1-6): GAGVSQSPRYKVTKRGQDVALRCDPISGHVSLYWYRQALGQGPEFLTYFNYEAQQDKSGLPNDRFSAERPEGSISTLTIQRTEQRDSAMYRCASSLGGVNSPLHFGNGTRLTVT.

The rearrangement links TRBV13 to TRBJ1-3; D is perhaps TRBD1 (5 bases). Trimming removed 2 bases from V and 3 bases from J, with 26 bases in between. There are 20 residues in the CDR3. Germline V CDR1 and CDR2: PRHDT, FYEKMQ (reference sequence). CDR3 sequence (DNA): TGTGCCAGCAGCTTAAGCCCCTCGGGACTAAACGCTTGGGGTGGAAACACCATATATTTT. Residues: CASSLSPSGLNAWGGNTIYF.

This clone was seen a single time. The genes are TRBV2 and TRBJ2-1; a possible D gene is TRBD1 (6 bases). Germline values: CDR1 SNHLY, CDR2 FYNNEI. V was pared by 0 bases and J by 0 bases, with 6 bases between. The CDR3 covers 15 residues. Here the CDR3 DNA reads TGTGCCAGCAGTGAAGCAGGGGGCTCCTACAATGAGCAGTTCTTC. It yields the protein CASSEAGGSYNEQFF.

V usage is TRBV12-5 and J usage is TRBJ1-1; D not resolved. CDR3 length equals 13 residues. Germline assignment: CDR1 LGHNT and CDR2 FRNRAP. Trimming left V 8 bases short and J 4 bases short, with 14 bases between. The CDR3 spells CASFKAGGTEAFF. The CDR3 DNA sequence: TGTGCTAGTTTTAAGGCCGGCGGCACTGAAGCTTTCTTT.

The DNA for the CDR3 is TGTGCCACCAGCCTCGAGAGGGCCTACGAGCAGTACTTC. Translated: CATSLERAYEQYF. The rearrangement uses TRBV15 and TRBJ2-7; D is perhaps TRBD2 (5 bases). Germline V gene lookup returns CDR1 LNHNV and CDR2 YYDKDF (reference sequence). CDR3 size: 13 residues. Trimming shortened V by 5 bases and J by 2 bases, and 10 bases separated the two germline ends.

The CDR3 DNA reads TGTGCCAGCAGCTTAGCGCAGTGGGTCTATGGCTACACCTTC. Its translation is CASSLAQWVYGYTF. J is TRBJ1-2 and V is TRBV7-2; no definite D call. The V end was cut by 0 bases, the J end by 4 bases, with 9 bases between. The CDR3 length is 14 residues. CDR1 and CDR2 (germline): SGHTA, FQGNSA.

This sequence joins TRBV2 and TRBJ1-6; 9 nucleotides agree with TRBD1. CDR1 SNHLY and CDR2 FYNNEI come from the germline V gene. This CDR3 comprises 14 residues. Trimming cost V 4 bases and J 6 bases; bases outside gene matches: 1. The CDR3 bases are TGTGCCAGCAGTGTGGGACAGGGTAATTCACCCCTCCACTTT. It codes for CASSVGQGNSPLHF.

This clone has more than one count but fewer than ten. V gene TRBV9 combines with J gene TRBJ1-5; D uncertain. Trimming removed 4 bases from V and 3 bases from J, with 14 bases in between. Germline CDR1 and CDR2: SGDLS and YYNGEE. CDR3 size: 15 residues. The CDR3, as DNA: TGTGCCAGCAGCCTCAGAGGTCAGGCCAATCAGCCCCAGCATTTT. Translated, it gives CASSLRGQANQPQHF.

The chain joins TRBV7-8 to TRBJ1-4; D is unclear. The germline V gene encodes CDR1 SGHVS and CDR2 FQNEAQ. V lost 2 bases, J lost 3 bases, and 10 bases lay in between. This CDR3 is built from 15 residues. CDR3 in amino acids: CASSLSRTPNEKLFF. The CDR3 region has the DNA TGTGCCAGCAGCTTATCCCGGACCCCTAATGAAAAACTGTTTTTT.

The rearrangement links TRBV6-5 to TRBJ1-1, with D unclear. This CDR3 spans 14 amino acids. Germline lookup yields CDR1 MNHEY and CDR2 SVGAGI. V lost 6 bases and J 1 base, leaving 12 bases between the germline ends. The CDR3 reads CASSPFGANTEAFF. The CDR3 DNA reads TGTGCCAGCAGCCCTTTCGGAGCGAACACTGAAGCTTTCTTT.

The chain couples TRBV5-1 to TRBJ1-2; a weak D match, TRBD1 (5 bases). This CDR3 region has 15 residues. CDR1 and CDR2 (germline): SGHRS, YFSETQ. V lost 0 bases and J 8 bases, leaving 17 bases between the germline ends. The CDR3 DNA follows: TGCGCCAGCAGCTTGGCTGGCAGGGAGCTAGGCGGCTACACCTTC. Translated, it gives CASSLAGRELGGYTF.

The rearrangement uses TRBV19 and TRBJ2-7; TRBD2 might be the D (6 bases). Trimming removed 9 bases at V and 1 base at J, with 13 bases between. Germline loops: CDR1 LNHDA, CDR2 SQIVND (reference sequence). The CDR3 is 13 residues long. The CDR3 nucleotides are TGTGCCAGCCGACGGCGGGATTCCTACGAGCAGTACTTC. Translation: CASRRRDSYEQYF. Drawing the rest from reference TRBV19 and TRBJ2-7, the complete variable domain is DGGITQSPKYLFRKEGQNVTLSCEQNLNHDAMYWYRQDPGQGLRLIYYSQIVNDFQKGDIAEGYSVSREKKESFPLTVTSAQKNPTAFYLCASRRRDSYEQYFGPGTRLTVT.

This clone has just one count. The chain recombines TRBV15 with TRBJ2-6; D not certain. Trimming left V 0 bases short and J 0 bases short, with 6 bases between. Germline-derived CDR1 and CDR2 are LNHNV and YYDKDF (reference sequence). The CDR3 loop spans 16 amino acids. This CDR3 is CATSRDRTSGANVLTF. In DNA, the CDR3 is TGTGCCACCAGCAGAGATCGCACCTCTGGGGCCAACGTCCTGACTTTC.

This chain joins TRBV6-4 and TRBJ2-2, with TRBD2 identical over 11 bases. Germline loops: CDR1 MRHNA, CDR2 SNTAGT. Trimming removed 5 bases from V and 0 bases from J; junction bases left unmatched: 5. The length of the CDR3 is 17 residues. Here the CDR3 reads CASSLTSGGANTGELFF. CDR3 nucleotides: TGTGCCAGCAGTTTAACTAGCGGGGGAGCGAACACCGGGGAGCTGTTTTTT.

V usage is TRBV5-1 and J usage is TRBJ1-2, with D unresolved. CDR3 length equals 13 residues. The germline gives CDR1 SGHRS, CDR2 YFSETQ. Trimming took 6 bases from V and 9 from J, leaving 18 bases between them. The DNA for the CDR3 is TGCGCCAGCACAAATAGTGGGGAAATGAGCTACACCTTC. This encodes CASTNSGEMSYTF.

The CDR3 here is CASSSNGGGGANTGELFF. CDR3 DNA sequence: TGTGCCAGCAGCTCCAATGGGGGAGGGGGCGCGAACACCGGGGAGCTGTTTTTT. The chain recombines TRBV4-2 with TRBJ2-2; D could derive from TRBD1 or TRBD2 (7 bases each). The CDR3 covers 18 residues. With 5 bases removed from V and 0 bases from J, the gap between germline ends came to 19 bases. The germline gives CDR1 LGHNA, CDR2 YNFKEQ.

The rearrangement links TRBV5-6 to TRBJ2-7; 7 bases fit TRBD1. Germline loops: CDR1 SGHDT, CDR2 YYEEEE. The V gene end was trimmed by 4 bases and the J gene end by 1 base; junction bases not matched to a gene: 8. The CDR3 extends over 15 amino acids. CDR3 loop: CASSPGQDPSYEQYF. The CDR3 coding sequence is TGTGCCAGCAGCCCCGGACAGGACCCTTCCTACGAGCAGTACTTC. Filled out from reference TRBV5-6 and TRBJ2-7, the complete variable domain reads DAGVTQSPTHLIKTRGQQVTLRCSPKSGHDTVSWYQQALGQGPQFIFQYYEEEERQRGNFPDRFSGHQFPNYSSELNVNALLLGDSALYLCASSPGQDPSYEQYFGPGTRLTVT.

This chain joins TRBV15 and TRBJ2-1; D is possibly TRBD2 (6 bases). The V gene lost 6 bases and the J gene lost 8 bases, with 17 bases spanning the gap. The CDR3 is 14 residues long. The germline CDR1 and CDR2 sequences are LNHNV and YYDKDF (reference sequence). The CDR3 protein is CATSGERGVDEQFF. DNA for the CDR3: TGTGCCACCAGTGGGGAACGCGGGGTGGATGAGCAGTTCTTC. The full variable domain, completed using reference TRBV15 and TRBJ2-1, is DAMVIQNPRYQVTQFGKPVTLSCSQTLNHNVMYWYQQKSSQAPKLLFHYYDKDFNNEADTPDNFQSRRPNTSFCFLDIRSPGLGDTAMYLCATSGERGVDEQFFGPGTRLTVL.

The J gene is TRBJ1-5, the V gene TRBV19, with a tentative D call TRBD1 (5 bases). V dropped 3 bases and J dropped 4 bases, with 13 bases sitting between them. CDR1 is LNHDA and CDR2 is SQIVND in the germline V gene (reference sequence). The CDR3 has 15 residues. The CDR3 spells CASSILEGINQPQHF. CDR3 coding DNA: TGTGCCAGTAGTATCTTGGAGGGGATAAATCAGCCCCAGCATTTT.